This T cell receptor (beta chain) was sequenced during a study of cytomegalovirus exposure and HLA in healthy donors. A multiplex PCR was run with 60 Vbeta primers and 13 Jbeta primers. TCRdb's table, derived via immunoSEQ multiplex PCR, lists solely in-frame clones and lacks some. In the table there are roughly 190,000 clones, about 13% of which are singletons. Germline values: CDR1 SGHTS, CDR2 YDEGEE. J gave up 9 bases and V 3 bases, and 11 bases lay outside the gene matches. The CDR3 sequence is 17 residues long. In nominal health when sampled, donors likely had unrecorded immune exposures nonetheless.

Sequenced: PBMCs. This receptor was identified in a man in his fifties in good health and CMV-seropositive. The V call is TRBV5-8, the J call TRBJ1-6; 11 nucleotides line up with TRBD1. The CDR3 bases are TGTGCCAGCAGCTCGAATGTGGGGGGGACAGGGGGTTCACCCCTCCACTTT. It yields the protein CASSSNVGGTGGSPLHF.